This entry lists 29 T cell receptor beta chains sequenced from one sample in a study of beta chain features in type 1 diabetes. Study-wide points: Moderate but significant shortening of TCRB CDR3s was recorded in all four CD4+ subsets from Type 1 diabetes patients.

Their cognate antigens are unknown. Expressed TCRB transcripts were sequenced because the entire RNA isolate underwent reverse transcription. The data were produced by immunoSEQ multiplex PCR, yet TCRdb's version contains in-frame clones alone and is incomplete. Of under 300,000 clones listed, about 14% were seen once; the top ten hold 0.015% to 0.02%. The sample taken for sequencing was naive CD4+ T cells from blood. These receptors originate from a young man with type 1 diabetes.

This chain connects TRBV9 to TRBJ2-3; 10 bases line up with TRBD2. V was pared by 3 bases and J by 3 bases, with 7 bases of the junction left unmatched. CDR1 is SGDLS and CDR2 is YYNGEE in the germline V gene. This CDR3 contains 16 residues. For the CDR3, the DNA is TGTGCCAGCAGCGACTCAGCGGGAGGGCCGACAGATACGCAGTATTTT. It is translated as CASSDSAGGPTDTQYF.

The gene calls are TRBV4-1 and TRBJ2-7, with TRBD2 as a possible D gene (6 bases). The CDR3 loop spans 13 amino acids. V was shortened by 4 bases and J by 5 bases, with 12 bases between the two germline ends. CDR1 MGHRA and CDR2 YSYEKL come from the germline V gene. As DNA, the CDR3 is TGCGCCAGCAGCCCCCTCGGACTACACGAGCAGTACTTC. It specifies CASSPLGLHEQYF.

This clone has only a few counts. The chain carries TRBV5-1 and TRBJ2-7, with a possible D match to TRBD1 (6 bases). The V end was cut by 5 bases, the J end by 5 bases, with 14 bases between. The length of the CDR3 is 13 residues. Germline CDR1 reads SGHRS; CDR2 reads YFSETQ. The CDR3 DNA reads TGCGCCAGCAGTGGTCAGGGGATCCACGAGCAGTACTTC. Encoded protein: CASSGQGIHEQYF.

The rearrangement links TRBV29-1 to TRBJ1-1, with TRBD1 matching over 7 bases. The CDR3 covers 11 residues. Germline CDR1 reads SQVTM; CDR2 reads ANQGSEA. With 5 bases clipped from V and 6 bases from J, the junction kept 3 bases outside the gene matches. Written as DNA, the CDR3 is TGCAGCGTTCGACAGGGCGCTGAAGCTTTCTTT. It encodes CSVRQGAEAFF.

There are a few counts of this clone. The rearrangement uses TRBV18 and TRBJ2-7; 7 bases are a match to TRBD1. The CDR3 is 15 residues long. Germline V CDR1 and CDR2: KGHSH, LQKENI. The V gene end was trimmed by 3 bases and the J gene end by 0 bases; junction bases not matched to a gene: 5. The CDR3 DNA sequence: TGTGCCAGCTCACCCGGACAGGTTCTCTCCTACGAGCAGTACTTC. Its translation: CASSPGQVLSYEQYF.

This sequence joins TRBV30 and TRBJ2-2; no definite D call. This CDR3 spans 13 amino acids. V gave up 3 bases and J gave up 6 bases, with 11 bases separating them. Germline V gives CDR1 GTSNPN, CDR2 SVGIG (reference sequence). CDR3 nucleotides: TGTGCCTGGAGCCGAACGGGTTCCGGGGAGCTGTTTTTT. Translating gives CAWSRTGSGELFF.

Regarding this clone: Distinct nucleotide sequences in the sample also encode this CDR3. The chain couples TRBV4-2 to TRBJ2-7, with 9 positions matching TRBD2. In germline, CDR1 is LGHNA, CDR2 YNFKEQ. V dropped 0 bases and J dropped 0; count of bases not matched to a gene: 0. The CDR3 totals 15 residues. The CDR3 nucleotides are TGTGCCAGCAGCCAAGAACTAGCGGGCTCCTACGAGCAGTACTTC. It codes for CASSQELAGSYEQYF.

The rearrangement joins TRBV5-1 to TRBJ1-1; maybe TRBD1 (5 bases). There are 17 residues in the CDR3. Trimming cost V 4 bases and J 1 base, with 20 bases left between them. Per germline, CDR1 SGHRS and CDR2 YFSETQ. This chain's CDR3 is CASSPGGGTSQNTEAFF. The CDR3 DNA follows: TGCGCCAGCAGCCCAGGTGGGGGGACGAGCCAGAACACTGAAGCTTTCTTT.

This clone occurred a few times. This chain uses TRBV6-9 with TRBJ2-5; 8 positions match TRBD1. The junction had 8 bases not matched to a gene; V was cut back by 0 bases and J by 5 bases. The germline V gene encodes CDR1 MNHGY and CDR2 SVAAGI. The CDR3 spans 16 residues. CDR3 amino acids: CASSYSSTGARETQYF. In nucleotides, the CDR3 is TGTGCCAGCAGTTATTCATCGACAGGGGCGCGGGAGACCCAGTACTTC.

The CDR3 spells CASSKPGENNEQFF. The CDR3 coding sequence is TGTGCCAGTAGTAAGCCGGGGGAAAACAATGAGCAGTTCTTC. V is TRBV19 and J is TRBJ2-1; weak D call: TRBD2 (6 bases). The CDR3 is 14 residues long. With 4 bases removed from V and 5 bases from J, the gap between germline ends came to 12 bases. Germline loops: CDR1 LNHDA, CDR2 SQIVND (reference sequence). Full variable domain (outside the CDR3, taken from reference TRBV19 and TRBJ2-1): DGGITQSPKYLFRKEGQNVTLSCEQNLNHDAMYWYRQDPGQGLRLIYYSQIVNDFQKGDIAEGYSVSREKKESFPLTVTSAQKNPTAFYLCASSKPGENNEQFFGPGTRLTVL.

The chain uses TRBV5-1 and TRBJ1-2, with D perhaps TRBD1 (5 bases). CDR1 SGHRS and CDR2 YFSETQ come from the germline V gene. The CDR3 consists of 15 residues. The V end was cut by 3 bases, the J end by 6 bases, with 18 bases between. The CDR3 nucleotides read TGCGCCAGCAGCTCCCAGGGCCCCTTGCCTCATGGCTACACCTTC. It yields the protein CASSSQGPLPHGYTF. Using reference TRBV5-1 and TRBJ1-2 for the parts outside the CDR3, the full variable domain is KAGVTQTPRYLIKTRGQQVTLSCSPISGHRSVSWYQQTPGQGLQFLFEYFSETQRNKGNFPGRFSGRQFSNSRSEMNVSTLELGDSALYLCASSSQGPLPHGYTFGSGTRLTVV.

This chain links TRBV11-2 with TRBJ2-7; a possible D gene is TRBD2 (5 bases). Trimming stripped 4 bases from V and 3 bases from J, with 13 bases between. The CDR3 totals 14 residues. CDR1 SGHAT and CDR2 FQNNGV come from the germline V gene. CDR3 sequence: CASSSRPGNYEQYF. The CDR3 DNA reads TGTGCCAGCAGCTCGAGACCGGGGAACTACGAGCAGTACTTC.

The V gene is TRBV30, the J gene TRBJ2-1, with 8 nucleotides matching TRBD2. CDR3 length: 13 amino acids. Germline trimming cut 3 bases from V and 2 bases from J; bases unmatched to any gene: 0. The germline gives CDR1 GTSNPN, CDR2 SVGIG (reference sequence). CDR3 coding DNA: TGTGCCTGGAGCGGGGGGGCCTACAATGAGCAGTTCTTC. Encoded protein: CAWSGGAYNEQFF.

This clone occurred a few times. The chain links TRBV5-6 to TRBJ1-6; weak D call: TRBD1 (6 bases). The germline gives CDR1 SGHDT, CDR2 YYEEEE. Between the trimmed V and J ends, which lost 0 bases and 6 bases, there was a span of 13 bases. This CDR3 is 16 amino acids long. CDR3 residues: CASSLEWTRGNSPLHF. The CDR3 nucleotides read TGTGCCAGCAGCTTGGAGTGGACCAGGGGTAATTCACCCCTCCACTTT. The full variable domain, its missing parts supplied by reference TRBV5-6 and TRBJ1-6, is DAGVTQSPTHLIKTRGQQVTLRCSPKSGHDTVSWYQQALGQGPQFIFQYYEEEERQRGNFPDRFSGHQFPNYSSELNVNALLLGDSALYLCASSLEWTRGNSPLHFGNGTRLTVT.

In this sample, this clone turned up a few times. V usage is TRBV5-4 and J usage is TRBJ1-2; 9 nucleotides match TRBD1. The germline V gene has CDR1 SGHNT and CDR2 YYREEE (reference sequence). Unmatched junction bases numbered 8, after V lost 4 bases and J lost 4 bases. The CDR3 length is 15 residues. CDR3 sequence: CASSQPGQGSYGYTF. The CDR3 DNA sequence: TGTGCCAGCAGCCAACCGGGACAGGGATCCTATGGCTACACCTTC.

The chain joins TRBV11-2 to TRBJ1-2, with D possibly TRBD1 on 6 matching bases. CDR1 is SGHAT and CDR2 is FQNNGV in the germline V gene. The CDR3 has 15 amino acids. Trimming stripped 5 bases from V and 4 bases from J, with 17 bases between. The CDR3 sequence is CASSPLQGRAYGYTF. The CDR3 DNA is TGTGCCAGCAGCCCTCTCCAGGGGCGGGCCTATGGCTACACCTTC.

This clone was observed a handful of times. The chain uses TRBV2 and TRBJ2-3; D perhaps matches TRBD1 (5 bases). The CDR3 runs to 15 residues. The germline CDR1 and CDR2 sequences are SNHLY and FYNNEI. Trimming removed 4 bases at V and 1 base at J, with 12 bases between. CDR3 region: CASSGAGPRTDTQYF. Here the CDR3 DNA reads TGTGCCAGCAGTGGGGCAGGGCCCCGCACAGATACGCAGTATTTT.

The chain couples TRBV27 to TRBJ2-1, with 9 positions matching TRBD2. The CDR3 extends over 13 amino acids. With 5 bases clipped from V and 8 bases from J, the junction kept 4 bases outside the gene matches. Germline lookup yields CDR1 MNHEY and CDR2 SMNVEV (reference sequence). In DNA, the CDR3 is TGTGCCAGCAGTCTTTGGACTAGCGATGAGCAGTTCTTC. Translated, it gives CASSLWTSDEQFF.

This rearrangement joins TRBV29-1 to TRBJ2-3; 8 positions agree with TRBD2. The germline V gene has CDR1 SQVTM and CDR2 ANQGSEA. Trimming at V came to 4 bases and at J to 4 bases, leaving 4 bases not matched to a gene. The CDR3 is 13 residues long. CDR3 sequence reads: CSVVSGGADTQYF. The CDR3 DNA is TGCAGCGTTGTATCCGGGGGGGCAGATACGCAGTATTTT.

The rearrangement joins TRBV6-6 to TRBJ2-1; 9 nucleotides align to TRBD2. The CDR3 consists of 15 residues. Germline CDR1 and CDR2: MNHNY and SVGAGI (reference sequence). The ends lost 2 bases at V and 5 bases at J; junction bases unmatched: 4. DNA of the CDR3: TGTGCCAGCAGTTACGGAGCGGGAGGACACAATGAGCAGTTCTTC. It yields the protein CASSYGAGGHNEQFF.

Only a few counts were recorded for this clone. The V and J genes are TRBV2 and TRBJ2-5; the D gene is possibly TRBD2 (5 bases). Germline V gives CDR1 SNHLY, CDR2 FYNNEI. The V end lost 4 bases, the J end lost 3 bases, and 12 bases lay between the germline ends. The length of the CDR3 is 14 residues. This CDR3 reads CASSAKRAEETQYF. The CDR3 bases are TGTGCCAGCAGTGCTAAGAGGGCCGAAGAGACCCAGTACTTC.

The gene calls are TRBV7-9 and TRBJ2-7; 8 bases agree with TRBD1. V lost 5 bases and J lost 6; bases outside the gene matches: 12. CDR1 and CDR2 (germline): SEHNR, FQNEAQ (reference sequence). The CDR3 sequence is 15 residues long. The CDR3 DNA sequence: TGTGCCAGCAGCCCCATAGCCGGACAGGGAGCCGAGCAGTACTTC. This codes for CASSPIAGQGAEQYF.

In its sample, this clone was seen a few times. This chain links TRBV5-4 with TRBJ1-2, with D uncertain. This CDR3 has 12 residues. Germline lookup yields CDR1 SGHNT and CDR2 YYREEE (reference sequence). V gave up 3 bases and J gave up 5 bases, with 8 bases separating them. The CDR3 region has the DNA TGTGCCAGCAGCTCAGAGCGTTATGGCTACACCTTC. Residues: CASSSERYGYTF.

The rearrangement links TRBV6-6 to TRBJ2-6; TRBD1 matches at 8 bases. Germline V CDR1 and CDR2: MNHNY, SVGAGI (reference sequence). V gave up 10 bases and J gave up 0 bases; unmatched junction bases: 2. There are 14 residues in the CDR3. The CDR3 loop reads CATQGGSGANVLTF. The CDR3 DNA sequence: TGTGCCACACAGGGGGGCTCTGGGGCCAACGTCCTGACTTTC.

The CDR3 nucleotides read TGCGCCAGCAGCCAAGATGTGGCGGGAGTAAAAGACAATGAGCAGTTCTTC. This sequence encodes CASSQDVAGVKDNEQFF. This chain joins TRBV4-1 and TRBJ2-1, with 7 bases lining up with TRBD2. V lost 0 bases to trimming and J lost 5 bases; unmatched junction nucleotides: 10. Germline-derived CDR1 and CDR2 are MGHRA and YSYEKL. This CDR3 contains 17 residues.

This clone has just a few counts. The chain carries TRBV10-3 and TRBJ2-5, with a weak D call TRBD2 (6 bases). This CDR3 region has 15 residues. Trimming took 6 bases from V and 5 from J, leaving 19 bases between them. From germline, CDR1 is ENHRY and CDR2 SYGVKD. The CDR3 reads CAIRKGTREWETQYF. DNA for the CDR3: TGTGCCATCAGGAAAGGAACCCGGGAGTGGGAGACCCAGTACTTC.

There are a few counts of this clone. The chain couples TRBV19 to TRBJ1-1, with D hard to call. This CDR3 is 14 amino acids long. Looked up from germline, CDR1 is LNHDA and CDR2 is SQIVND (reference sequence). V dropped 3 bases and J dropped 4 bases, with 12 bases sitting between them. In DNA, the CDR3 is TGTGCCAGTAGTATCTTACCGGCGGGCACTGAAGCTTTCTTT. Protein product: CASSILPAGTEAFF.

V is TRBV29-1 and J is TRBJ2-1, with 7 bases lining up with TRBD2. CDR1 is SQVTM, CDR2 ANQGSEA, per germline. The CDR3 runs to 13 residues. V lost 5 bases, J lost 3 bases, and 4 bases stayed unmatched. CDR3 in amino acids: CSVSLAVYNEQFF. CDR3 nucleotides: TGCAGCGTTTCCCTAGCGGTCTACAATGAGCAGTTCTTC.

J is TRBJ2-3 and V is TRBV6-5; 7 nucleotides agree with TRBD1. J was trimmed by 2 bases and V by 5 bases; bases with no gene match: 4. Germline V CDR1 and CDR2: MNHEY, SVGAGI. The CDR3 totals 14 residues. CDR3 sequence reads: CASSVDRFTDTQYF. In DNA form, the CDR3 reads TGTGCCAGCAGTGTGGACAGGTTCACAGATACGCAGTATTTT.